This TCR beta chain was captured in a study of Graves' ophthalmopathy and Graves' hyperthyroidism. Study-wide points: Blood repertoires reportedly contained most expanded thyroid clonotypes above 0.001 frequency.

This clonotype was recorded a few times. Its antigen is not known. The junction departs from germline at one end; a sequencing error may be responsible. The CDR3 has 15 residues. From germline, CDR1 is SGHRS and CDR2 YFSETQ. With a duration under 3 months, ophthalmopathy in the donors showed moderate-to-severe activity, CAS ≥3 and NOSPECS ≥4. The diagnosis combined clinical symptoms, thyroxine, TRAb, thyroid ultrasound and orbital computed tomography scans. Out of around 9.5 ml of fresh peripheral blood, PBMCs were obtained. RNA transcripts yielded amplified TCR beta CDR3 regions. Amplification began with first-round RT-PCR using HTBI primers, then second-round multiplex PCR was performed. TCRdb re-called the multiplex PCR reads through MiXCR, storing one row per CDR3 protein. Of about 480,000 distinct CDR3 sequences listed, approximately 14% are singletons.

Sequencing was carried out using blood. The receptor's source is a young woman with Graves' ophthalmopathy. This chain links TRBV5-1 with TRBJ1-6; TRBD1 agrees at 8 bases. CDR3 sequence reads: CACSLSTGENSPLHF. CDR3 bases: TGCGCCTGCAGCTTGTCGACAGGGGAAAATTCACCCCTCCACTTT.